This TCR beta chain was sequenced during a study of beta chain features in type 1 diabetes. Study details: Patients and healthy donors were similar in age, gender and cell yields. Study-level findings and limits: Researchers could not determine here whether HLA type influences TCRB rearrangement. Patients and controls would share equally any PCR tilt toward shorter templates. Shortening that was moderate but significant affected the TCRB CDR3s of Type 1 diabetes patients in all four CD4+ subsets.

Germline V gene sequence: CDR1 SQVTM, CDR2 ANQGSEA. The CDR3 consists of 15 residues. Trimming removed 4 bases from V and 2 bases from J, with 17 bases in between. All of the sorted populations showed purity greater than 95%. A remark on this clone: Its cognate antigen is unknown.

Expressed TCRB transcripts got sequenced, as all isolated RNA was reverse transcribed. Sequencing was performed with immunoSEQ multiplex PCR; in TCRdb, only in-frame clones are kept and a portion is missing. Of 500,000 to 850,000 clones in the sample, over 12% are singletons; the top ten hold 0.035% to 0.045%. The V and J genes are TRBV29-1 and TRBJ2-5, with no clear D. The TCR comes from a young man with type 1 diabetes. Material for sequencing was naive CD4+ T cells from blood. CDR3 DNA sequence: TGCAGCGTTGGCCGTAACAGCCTCTTTCAAGAGACCCAGTACTTC. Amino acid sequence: CSVGRNSLFQETQYF.